The T cell receptor beta chain described here comes from a study of CD8 T cells in Susac syndrome. Sequencing of TCR beta was carried out in blood CD8+ and CD4+ T cells. TEMRA cells were FACS-enriched, unlike CD8+ and CD4+ T cells, which were negatively isolated. Random hexamers were used to reverse transcribe about 0.45 to 1 ug of RNA. Across 54 Vbeta and 13 Jbeta, immunoSEQ multiplex PCR amplified TCR beta CDR3. TCRdb itself ran the immunoSEQ multiplex PCR reads through MiXCR, one entry per CDR3 protein. Of 150,000 to 200,000 distinct CDR3 sequences listed, 93% are singletons. CDR1 is MDHEN, CDR2 SYDVKM, per germline. The CDR3 contains 16 residues. Trimming pared 5 bases from V and 0 bases from J, leaving 14 bases between.

Material for sequencing was CD4+ T cells from PBMCs. This chain connects TRBV28 to TRBJ1-5, with D unresolved. This clonotype was obtained from a human donor in good health. The CDR3 loop reads CASSIERHYSNQPQHF. In DNA form, the CDR3 reads TGTGCCAGCAGTATAGAACGACACTATAGCAATCAGCCCCAGCATTTT.